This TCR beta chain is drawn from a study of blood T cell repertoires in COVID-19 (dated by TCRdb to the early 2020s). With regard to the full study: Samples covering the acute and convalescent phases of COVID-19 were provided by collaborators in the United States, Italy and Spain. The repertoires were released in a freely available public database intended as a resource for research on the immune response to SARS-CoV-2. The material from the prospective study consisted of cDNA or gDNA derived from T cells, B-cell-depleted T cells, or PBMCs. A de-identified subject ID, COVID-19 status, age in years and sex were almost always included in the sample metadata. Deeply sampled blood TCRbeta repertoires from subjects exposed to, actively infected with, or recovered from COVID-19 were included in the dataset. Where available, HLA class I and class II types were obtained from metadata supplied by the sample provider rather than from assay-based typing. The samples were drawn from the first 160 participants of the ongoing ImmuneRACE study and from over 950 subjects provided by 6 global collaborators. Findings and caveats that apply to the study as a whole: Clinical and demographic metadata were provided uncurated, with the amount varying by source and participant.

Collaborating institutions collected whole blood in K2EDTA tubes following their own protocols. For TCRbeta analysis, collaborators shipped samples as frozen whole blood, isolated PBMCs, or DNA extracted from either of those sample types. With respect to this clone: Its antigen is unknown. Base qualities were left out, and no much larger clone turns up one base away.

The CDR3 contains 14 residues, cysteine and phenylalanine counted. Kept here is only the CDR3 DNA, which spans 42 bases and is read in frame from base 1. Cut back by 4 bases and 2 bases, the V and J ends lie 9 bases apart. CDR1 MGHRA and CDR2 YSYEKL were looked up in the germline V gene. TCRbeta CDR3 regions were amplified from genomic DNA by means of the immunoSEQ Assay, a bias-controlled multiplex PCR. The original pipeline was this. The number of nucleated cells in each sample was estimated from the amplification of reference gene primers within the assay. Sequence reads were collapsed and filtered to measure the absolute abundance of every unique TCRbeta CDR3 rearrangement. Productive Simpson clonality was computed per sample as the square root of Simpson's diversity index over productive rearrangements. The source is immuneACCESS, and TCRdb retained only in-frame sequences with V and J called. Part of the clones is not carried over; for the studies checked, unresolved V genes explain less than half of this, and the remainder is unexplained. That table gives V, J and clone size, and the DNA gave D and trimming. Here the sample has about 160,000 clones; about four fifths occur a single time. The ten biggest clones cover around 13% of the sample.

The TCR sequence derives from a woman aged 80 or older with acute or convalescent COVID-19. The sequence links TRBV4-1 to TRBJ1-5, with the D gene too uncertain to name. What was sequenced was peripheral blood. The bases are TGCGCCAGCAGCCTTCCCGGGGGCAATCAGCCCCAGCATTTT. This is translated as CASSLPGGNQPQHF.